This TCR beta chain was found in a study of response to subunit inactivated influenza vaccine. General observations from the study: Authors suggested each seasonal influenza vaccination recruits few new T cells.

As for this clonotype: Its antigen is as yet unknown.

The V end lost 5 bases, the J end lost 5 bases, and 25 bases lay between the germline ends. Germline V gene sequence: CDR1 SGHAT, CDR2 FQNNGV. The CDR3 has 17 amino acids. TCRdb re-called the RT-PCR reads with MiXCR, one entry per CDR3 protein. The repertoire has 650,000 to 800,000 distinct CDR3 sequences, approximately 13% of them found once; the top ten carry 6.5% to 8.5%. The material was PBMCs from blood, obtained approximately 15 days before vaccination. This TCR was recovered from a man aged 50-60 years who received an inactivated influenza vaccine. The chain joins TRBV11-2 to TRBJ2-7; D gene uncertain. CDR3 amino acids: CASSHGFPDITPDEQYF. CDR3 nucleotides: TGTGCCAGCAGCCACGGATTCCCCGACATTACTCCGGACGAGCAGTACTTC. The whole variable domain, filled in from reference TRBV11-2 and TRBJ2-7, reads EAGVAQSPRYKIIEKRQSVAFWCNPISGHATLYWYQQILGQGPKLLIQFQNNGVVDDSQLPKDRFSAERLKGVDSTLKIQPAKLEDSAVYLCASSHGFPDITPDEQYFGPGTRLTVT.